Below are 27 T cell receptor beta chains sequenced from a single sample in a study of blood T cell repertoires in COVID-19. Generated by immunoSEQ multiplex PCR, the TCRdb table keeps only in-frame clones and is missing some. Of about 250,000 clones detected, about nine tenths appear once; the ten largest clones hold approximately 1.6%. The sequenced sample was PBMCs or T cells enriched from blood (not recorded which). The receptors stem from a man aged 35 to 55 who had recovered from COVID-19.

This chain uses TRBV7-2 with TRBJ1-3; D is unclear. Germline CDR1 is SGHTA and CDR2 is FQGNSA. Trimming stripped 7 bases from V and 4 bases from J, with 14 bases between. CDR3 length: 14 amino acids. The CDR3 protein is CASNGRAGGNTIYF. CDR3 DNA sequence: TGTGCCAGCAATGGACGGGCGGGGGGAAACACCATATATTTT.

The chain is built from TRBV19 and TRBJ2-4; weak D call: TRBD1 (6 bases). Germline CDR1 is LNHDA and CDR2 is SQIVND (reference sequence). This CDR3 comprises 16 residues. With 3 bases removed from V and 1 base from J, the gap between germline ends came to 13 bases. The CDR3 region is CASSIEGVGAKNIQYF. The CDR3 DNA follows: TGTGCCAGTAGTATTGAGGGGGTGGGGGCCAAAAACATTCAGTACTTC.

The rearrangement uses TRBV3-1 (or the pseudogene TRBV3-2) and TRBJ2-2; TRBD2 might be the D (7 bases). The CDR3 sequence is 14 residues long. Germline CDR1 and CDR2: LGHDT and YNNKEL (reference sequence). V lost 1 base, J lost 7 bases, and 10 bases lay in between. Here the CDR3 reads CASSQAGEGGELFF. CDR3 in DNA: TGTGCCAGCAGCCAAGCAGGGGAGGGCGGGGAGCTGTTTTTT.

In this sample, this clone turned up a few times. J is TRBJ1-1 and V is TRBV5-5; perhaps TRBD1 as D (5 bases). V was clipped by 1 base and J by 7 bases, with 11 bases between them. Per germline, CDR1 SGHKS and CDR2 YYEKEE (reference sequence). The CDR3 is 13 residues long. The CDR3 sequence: CASSLRGVGEAFF. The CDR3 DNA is TGTGCCAGCAGCTTGAGGGGCGTCGGTGAAGCTTTCTTT.

The CDR3 is CASSLTGDEQYF. In nucleotides, the CDR3 is TGTGCCAGCAGTTTGACAGGGGACGAGCAGTACTTC. The chain carries TRBV27 and TRBJ2-7; 8 nucleotides agree with TRBD1. CDR3 length equals 12 residues. Germline V lookup: CDR1 MNHEY, CDR2 SMNVEV (reference sequence). With V trimmed by 3 bases and J by 5 bases, 0 bases remained unmatched.

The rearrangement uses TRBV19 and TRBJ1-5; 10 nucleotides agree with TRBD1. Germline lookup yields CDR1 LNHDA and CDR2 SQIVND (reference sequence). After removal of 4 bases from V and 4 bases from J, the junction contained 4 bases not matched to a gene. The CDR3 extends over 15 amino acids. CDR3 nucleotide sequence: TGTGCCAGTAGTACCCAGGGACAGGGGAATCAGCCCCAGCATTTT. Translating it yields CASSTQGQGNQPQHF.

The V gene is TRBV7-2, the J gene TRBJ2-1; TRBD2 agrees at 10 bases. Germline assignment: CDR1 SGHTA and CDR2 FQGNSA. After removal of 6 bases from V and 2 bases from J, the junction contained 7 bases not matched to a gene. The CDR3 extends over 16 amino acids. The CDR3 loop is CASSPIAGGPYNEQFF. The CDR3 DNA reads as TGTGCCAGCAGTCCCATAGCGGGAGGCCCCTACAATGAGCAGTTCTTC.

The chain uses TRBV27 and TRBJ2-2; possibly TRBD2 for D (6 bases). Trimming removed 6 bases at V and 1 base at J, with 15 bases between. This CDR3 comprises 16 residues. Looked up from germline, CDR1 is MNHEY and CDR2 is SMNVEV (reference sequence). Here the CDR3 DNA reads TGTGCCAGCAGACCTACGGGACTCGTGAACACCGGGGAGCTGTTTTTT. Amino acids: CASRPTGLVNTGELFF.

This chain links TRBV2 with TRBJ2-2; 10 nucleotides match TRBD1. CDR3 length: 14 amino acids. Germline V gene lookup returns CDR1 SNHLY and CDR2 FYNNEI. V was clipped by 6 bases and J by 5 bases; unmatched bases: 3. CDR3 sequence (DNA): TGTGCCAGCAGACCGGGACAGGGGACCGGGGAGCTGTTTTTT. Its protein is CASRPGQGTGELFF.

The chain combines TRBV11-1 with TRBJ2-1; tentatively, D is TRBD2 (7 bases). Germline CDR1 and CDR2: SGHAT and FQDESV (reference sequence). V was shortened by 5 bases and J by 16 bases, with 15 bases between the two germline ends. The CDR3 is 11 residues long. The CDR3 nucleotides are TGTGCCAGCAGCCCGGGGGGCCAGGAATTCTTC. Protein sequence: CASSPGGQEFF.

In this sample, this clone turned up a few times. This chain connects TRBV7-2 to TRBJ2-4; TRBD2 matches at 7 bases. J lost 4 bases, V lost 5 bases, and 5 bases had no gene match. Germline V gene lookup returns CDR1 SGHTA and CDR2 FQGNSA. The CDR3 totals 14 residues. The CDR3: CASSPSRGKNIQYF. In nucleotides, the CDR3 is TGTGCCAGCAGCCCCTCGCGGGGGAAAAACATTCAGTACTTC.

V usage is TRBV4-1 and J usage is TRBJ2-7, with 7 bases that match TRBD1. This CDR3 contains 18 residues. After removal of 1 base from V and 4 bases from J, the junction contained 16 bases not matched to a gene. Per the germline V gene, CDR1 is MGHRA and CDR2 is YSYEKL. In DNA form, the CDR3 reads TGCGCCAGCAGCCAAGGAACACTTAACACAGGGGCCCTGTACGAGCAGTACTTC. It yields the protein CASSQGTLNTGALYEQYF.

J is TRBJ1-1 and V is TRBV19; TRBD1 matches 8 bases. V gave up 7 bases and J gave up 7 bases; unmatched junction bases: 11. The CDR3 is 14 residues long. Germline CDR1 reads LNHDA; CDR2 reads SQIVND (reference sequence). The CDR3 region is CASKVYGTGIEAFF. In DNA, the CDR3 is TGTGCCAGTAAGGTTTACGGGACAGGAATTGAAGCTTTCTTT. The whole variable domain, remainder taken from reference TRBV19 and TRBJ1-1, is DGGITQSPKYLFRKEGQNVTLSCEQNLNHDAMYWYRQDPGQGLRLIYYSQIVNDFQKGDIAEGYSVSREKKESFPLTVTSAQKNPTAFYLCASKVYGTGIEAFFGQGTRLTVV.

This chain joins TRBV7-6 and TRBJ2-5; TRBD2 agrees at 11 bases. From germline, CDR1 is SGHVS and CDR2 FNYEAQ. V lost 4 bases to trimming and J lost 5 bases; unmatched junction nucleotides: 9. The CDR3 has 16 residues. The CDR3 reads CASSYLAGGGRETQYF. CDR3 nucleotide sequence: TGTGCCAGCAGCTATCTAGCGGGGGGTGGTCGGGAGACCCAGTACTTC.

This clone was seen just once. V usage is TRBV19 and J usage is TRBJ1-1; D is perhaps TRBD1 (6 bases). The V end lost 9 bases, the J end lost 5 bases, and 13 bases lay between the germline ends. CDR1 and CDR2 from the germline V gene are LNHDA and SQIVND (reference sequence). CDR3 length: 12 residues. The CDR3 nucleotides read TGTGCCAGCAGGAAGGGGGAAACTGAAGCTTTCTTT. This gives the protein CASRKGETEAFF.

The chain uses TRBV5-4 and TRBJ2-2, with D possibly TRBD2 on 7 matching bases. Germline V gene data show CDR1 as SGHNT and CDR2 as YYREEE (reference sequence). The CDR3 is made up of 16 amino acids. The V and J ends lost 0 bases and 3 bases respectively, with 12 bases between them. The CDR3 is CASSLAAGADTGELFF. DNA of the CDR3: TGTGCCAGCAGCTTGGCCGCGGGGGCAGACACCGGGGAGCTGTTTTTT.

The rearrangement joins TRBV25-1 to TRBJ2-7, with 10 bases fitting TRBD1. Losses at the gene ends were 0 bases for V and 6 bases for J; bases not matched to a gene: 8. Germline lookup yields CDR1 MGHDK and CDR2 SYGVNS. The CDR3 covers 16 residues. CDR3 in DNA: TGTGCCAGCAGTGAATATTTAGGGACAGGGGAGCGCGAGCAGTACTTC. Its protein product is CASSEYLGTGEREQYF.

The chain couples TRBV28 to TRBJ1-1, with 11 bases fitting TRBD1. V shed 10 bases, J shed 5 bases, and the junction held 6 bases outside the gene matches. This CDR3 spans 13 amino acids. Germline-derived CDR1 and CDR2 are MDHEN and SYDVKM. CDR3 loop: CAILDRGRTEAFF. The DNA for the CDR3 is TGTGCCATCCTGGACAGGGGGCGGACTGAAGCTTTCTTT.

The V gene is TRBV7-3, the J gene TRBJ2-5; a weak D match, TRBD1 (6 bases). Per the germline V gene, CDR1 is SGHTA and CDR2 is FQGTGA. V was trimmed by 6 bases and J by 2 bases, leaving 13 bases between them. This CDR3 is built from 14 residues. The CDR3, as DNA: TGTGCCAGCAGTCCCTCCGGGACACAAGAGACCCAGTACTTC. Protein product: CASSPSGTQETQYF.

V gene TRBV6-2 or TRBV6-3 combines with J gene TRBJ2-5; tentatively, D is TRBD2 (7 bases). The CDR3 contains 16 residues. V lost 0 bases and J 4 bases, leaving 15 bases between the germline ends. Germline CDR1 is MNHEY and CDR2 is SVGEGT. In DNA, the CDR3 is TGTGCCAGCAGTTACTCGGGGGGGCCGACCCGAGAGACCCAGTACTTC. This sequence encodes CASSYSGGPTRETQYF.

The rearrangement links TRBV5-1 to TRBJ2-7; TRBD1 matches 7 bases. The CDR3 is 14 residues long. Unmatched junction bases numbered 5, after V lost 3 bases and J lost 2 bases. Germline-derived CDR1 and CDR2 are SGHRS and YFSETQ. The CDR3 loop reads CASSSQGWTYEQYF. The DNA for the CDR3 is TGCGCCAGCAGCTCACAGGGGTGGACCTACGAGCAGTACTTC.

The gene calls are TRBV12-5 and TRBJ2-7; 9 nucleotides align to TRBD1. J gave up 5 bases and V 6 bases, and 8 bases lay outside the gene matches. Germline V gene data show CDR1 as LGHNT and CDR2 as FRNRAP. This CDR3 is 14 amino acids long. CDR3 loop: CASGPGTGRHEQYF. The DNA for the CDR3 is TGTGCTAGTGGCCCCGGGACAGGGAGACACGAGCAGTACTTC.

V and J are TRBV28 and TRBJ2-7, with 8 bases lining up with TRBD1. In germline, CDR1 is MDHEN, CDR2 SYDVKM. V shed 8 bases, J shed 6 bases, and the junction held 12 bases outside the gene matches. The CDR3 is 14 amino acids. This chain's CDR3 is CASGSGQGSFEQYF. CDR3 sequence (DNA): TGTGCCAGCGGAAGCGGACAGGGAAGTTTCGAGCAGTACTTC.

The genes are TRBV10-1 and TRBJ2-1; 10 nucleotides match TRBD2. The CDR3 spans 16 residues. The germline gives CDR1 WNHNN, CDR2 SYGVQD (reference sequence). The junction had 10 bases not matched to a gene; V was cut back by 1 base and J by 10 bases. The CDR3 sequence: CASSEFLAGAPWEQFF. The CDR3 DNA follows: TGCGCCAGCAGTGAGTTTCTAGCGGGGGCCCCGTGGGAGCAGTTCTTC.

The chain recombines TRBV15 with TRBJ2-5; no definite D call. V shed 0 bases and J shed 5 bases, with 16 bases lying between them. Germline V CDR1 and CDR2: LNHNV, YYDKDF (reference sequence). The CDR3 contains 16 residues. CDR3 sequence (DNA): TGTGCCACCAGCAGAGAAGATACTCTCCCCTCCGAGACCCAGTACTTC. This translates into CATSREDTLPSETQYF.

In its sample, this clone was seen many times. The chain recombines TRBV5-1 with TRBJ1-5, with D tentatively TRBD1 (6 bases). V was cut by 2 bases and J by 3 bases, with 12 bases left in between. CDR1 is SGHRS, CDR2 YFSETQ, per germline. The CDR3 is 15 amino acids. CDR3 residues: CASSLEGDINQPQHF. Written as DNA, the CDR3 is TGCGCCAGCAGCTTAGAGGGGGACATCAATCAGCCCCAGCATTTT.

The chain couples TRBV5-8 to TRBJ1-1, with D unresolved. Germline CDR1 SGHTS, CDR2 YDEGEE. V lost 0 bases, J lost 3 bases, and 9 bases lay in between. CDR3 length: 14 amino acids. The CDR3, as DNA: TGTGCCAGCAGCTTGGCGGGGTTTTACACTGAAGCTTTCTTT. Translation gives CASSLAGFYTEAFF.